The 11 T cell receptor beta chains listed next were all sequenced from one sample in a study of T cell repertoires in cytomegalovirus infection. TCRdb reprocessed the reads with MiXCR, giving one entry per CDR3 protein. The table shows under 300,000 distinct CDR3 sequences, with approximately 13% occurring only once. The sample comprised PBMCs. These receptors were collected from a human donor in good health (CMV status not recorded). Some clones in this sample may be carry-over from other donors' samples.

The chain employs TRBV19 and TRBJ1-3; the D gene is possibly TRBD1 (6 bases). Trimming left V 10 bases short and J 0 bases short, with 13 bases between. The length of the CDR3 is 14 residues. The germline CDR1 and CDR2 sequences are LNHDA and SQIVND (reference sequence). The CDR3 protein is CATRQVYSGNTIYF. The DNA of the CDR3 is TGTGCCACTCGACAGGTCTACTCTGGAAACACCATATATTTT.

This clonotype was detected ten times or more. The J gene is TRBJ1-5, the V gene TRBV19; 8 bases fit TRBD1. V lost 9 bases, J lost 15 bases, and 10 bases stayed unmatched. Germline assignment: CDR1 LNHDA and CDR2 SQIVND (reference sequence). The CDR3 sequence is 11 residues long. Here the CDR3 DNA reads TGTGCCAGCCACAGGGGGTCAGGGTGGCATTTT. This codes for CASHRGSGWHF.

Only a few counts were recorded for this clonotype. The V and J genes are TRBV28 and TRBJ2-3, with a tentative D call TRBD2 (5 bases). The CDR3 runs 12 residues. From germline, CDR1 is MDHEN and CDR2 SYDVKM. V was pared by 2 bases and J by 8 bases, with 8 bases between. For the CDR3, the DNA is TGTGCCAGCAGTTTACAGGAGGCTACGCAGTATTTT. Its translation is CASSLQEATQYF.

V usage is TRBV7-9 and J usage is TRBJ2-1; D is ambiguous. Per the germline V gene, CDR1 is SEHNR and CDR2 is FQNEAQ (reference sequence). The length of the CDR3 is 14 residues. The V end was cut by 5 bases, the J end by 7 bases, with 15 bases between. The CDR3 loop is CASSPRGGLNEQFF. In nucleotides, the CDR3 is TGTGCCAGCAGCCCACGAGGTGGGTTGAATGAGCAGTTCTTC.

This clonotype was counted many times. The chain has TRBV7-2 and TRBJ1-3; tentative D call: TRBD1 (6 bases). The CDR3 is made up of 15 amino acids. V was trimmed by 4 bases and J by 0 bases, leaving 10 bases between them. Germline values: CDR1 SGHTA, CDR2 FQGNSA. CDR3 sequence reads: CASSSDSSSGNTIYF. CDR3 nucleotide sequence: TGTGCCAGCAGCTCGGACAGCTCCTCTGGAAACACCATATATTTT. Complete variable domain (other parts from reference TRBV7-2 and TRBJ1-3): GAGVSQSPSNKVTEKGKDVELRCDPISGHTALYWYRQSLGQGLEFLIYFQGNSAPDKSGLPSDRFSAERTGGSVSTLTIQRTQQEDSAVYLCASSSDSSSGNTIYFGEGSWLTVV.

As DNA, the CDR3 is TGTACCCACCTCGAGTCAGAGACCCAGTACTTC. Translating it yields CTHLESETQYF. The V and J genes are TRBV25-1 and TRBJ2-5; D gene uncertain. Germline assignment: CDR1 MGHDK and CDR2 SYGVNS. This CDR3 comprises 11 residues.

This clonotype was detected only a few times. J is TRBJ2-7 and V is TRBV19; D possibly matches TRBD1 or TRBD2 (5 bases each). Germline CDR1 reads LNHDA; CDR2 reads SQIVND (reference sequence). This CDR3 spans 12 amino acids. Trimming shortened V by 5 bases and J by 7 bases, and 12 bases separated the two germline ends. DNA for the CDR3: TGTGCCAGTAGTGTCCGGGGCGATGAGCAGTACTTC. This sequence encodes CASSVRGDEQYF.

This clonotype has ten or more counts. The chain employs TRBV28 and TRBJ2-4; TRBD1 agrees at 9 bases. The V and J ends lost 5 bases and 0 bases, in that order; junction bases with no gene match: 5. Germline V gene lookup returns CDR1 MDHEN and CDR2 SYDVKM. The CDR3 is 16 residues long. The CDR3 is CASSRRDRVAKNIQYF. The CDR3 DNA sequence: TGTGCCAGCAGTCGCCGGGACAGGGTAGCCAAAAACATTCAGTACTTC.

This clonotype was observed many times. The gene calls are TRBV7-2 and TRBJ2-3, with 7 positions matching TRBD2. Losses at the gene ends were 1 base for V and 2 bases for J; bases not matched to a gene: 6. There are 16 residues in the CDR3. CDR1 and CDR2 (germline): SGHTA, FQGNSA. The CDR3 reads CASSLGWLADTDTQYF. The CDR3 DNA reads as TGTGCCAGCAGCTTAGGGTGGCTAGCGGACACAGATACGCAGTATTTT. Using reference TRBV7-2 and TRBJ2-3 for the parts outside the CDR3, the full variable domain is GAGVSQSPSNKVTEKGKDVELRCDPISGHTALYWYRQSLGQGLEFLIYFQGNSAPDKSGLPSDRFSAERTGGSVSTLTIQRTQQEDSAVYLCASSLGWLADTDTQYFGPGTRLTVL.

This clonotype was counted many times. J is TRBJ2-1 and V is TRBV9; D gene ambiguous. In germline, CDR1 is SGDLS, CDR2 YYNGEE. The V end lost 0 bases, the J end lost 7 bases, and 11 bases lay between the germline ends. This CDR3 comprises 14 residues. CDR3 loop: CASSVGSVANEQFF. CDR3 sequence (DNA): TGTGCCAGCAGCGTAGGATCAGTTGCGAATGAGCAGTTCTTC.

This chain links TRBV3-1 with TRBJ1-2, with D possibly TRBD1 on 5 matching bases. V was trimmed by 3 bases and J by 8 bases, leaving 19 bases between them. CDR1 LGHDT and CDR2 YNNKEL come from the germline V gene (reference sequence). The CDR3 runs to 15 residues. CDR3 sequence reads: CASSHRQEGGEGYTF. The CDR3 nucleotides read TGTGCCAGCAGCCACCGCCAGGAGGGAGGGGAAGGCTACACCTTC.